The T cell receptor (beta chain) described here comes from a study of CD8+ T cells in alopecia areata. General study results and limits: Tofacitinib did not eliminate many expanded lesional clones from scalp or blood.

Noted treatment: oral pan-JAK inhibitor, 5-10 mg twice daily. The authors sorted CD4+ and CD8+ T cells from PBMCs. The table lists this clone with a few counts. What it recognizes is unknown. Germline values: CDR1 MNHNY, CDR2 SVGAGI (reference sequence). The CDR3 sequence is 11 residues long. Trimming cost V 4 bases and J 7 bases, with 2 bases left between them. Extraction of RNA preceded its reverse transcription into cDNA, which served as the sequencing template. Data came from immunoSEQ multiplex PCR; TCRdb stores just in-frame clones and leaves some out. The sample lists approximately 210,000 clones; over 60% were seen once.

This clonotype originated in a human donor with alopecia areata. Specimen: CD4+ T cells sorted from blood, collected at approximately week 45, from a patient treated with tofacitinib. The rearrangement joins TRBV6-6 to TRBJ1-6; D is unclear. DNA of the CDR3: TGTGCCAGCAGTTTGAATTCACCCCTCCACTTT. Translated: CASSLNSPLHF.